The 9 T cell receptor beta chains presented below share a single source sample, sequenced in a study of T-cell reconstitution after alpha-beta-depleted transplantation in children (dated by TCRdb to about 2016). Preparation of the library involved PCR. Data came from an Illumina HiSeq 2500. TCR library preparation used molecular barcoding, with unique molecular identifiers applied to normalize quantification of the TCRbeta repertoire. TCRdb reprocessing: public reads trimmed at Q25 with fastp, clones called with MiXCR, in-frame beta chains kept. Each record represents a unique CDR3 protein, reported with the most common genes and DNA among its rows. In all, the sample holds around 500,000 distinct CDR3 sequences, and about 21% of those were seen once. 11% to 15% of the sample is held by the ten biggest clonotypes. Sample treatment or condition, as interpreted from the label and publication: allogeneic hematopoietic cell transplantation with graft depleted of TCRalphabeta T cells and CD19 B cells.

The sequenced sample was PBMCs, mostly from graft donor cells, obtained 360 days after TCRalphabeta/CD19-depleted stem cell transplant. Receptors originate from a boy in the first two years of life who had a stem cell transplant for acute myeloid leukemia, so the T cells may come from the graft donor.

This clonotype was seen many times. The chain recombines TRBV5-5 with TRBJ1-6; tentative D call: TRBD1 (5 bases). The V gene's germline CDR1 is SGHKS and CDR2 YYEKEE (reference sequence). This CDR3 is built from 15 residues. Trimming left V 3 bases short and J 4 bases short, with 11 bases between. Written as DNA, the CDR3 is TGTGCCAGCAGCTCGAATGGGGGGTATAATTCACCCCTCCACTTT. Residues: CASSSNGGYNSPLHF.

This clonotype was counted a few times. V is TRBV20-1 and J is TRBJ2-1; D remains ambiguous. The germline CDR1 and CDR2 sequences are DFQATT and SNEGSKA (reference sequence). Between the trimmed V and J ends, which lost 6 bases and 4 bases, there was a span of 13 bases. This CDR3 has 13 residues. The CDR3 coding sequence is TGCAGTGCCTTAGCAAGTGGGTACAATGAGCAGTTCTTC. This sequence encodes CSALASGYNEQFF.

This sequence joins TRBV11-2 and TRBJ1-6; 7 nucleotides align to TRBD1. This CDR3 region has 13 residues. Losses at the gene ends were 5 bases for V and 13 bases for J; bases not matched to a gene: 8. The germline V gene encodes CDR1 SGHAT and CDR2 FQNNGV. The CDR3 coding sequence is TGTGCCAGCAGCCAGGGACAGATGGGGCCCCTCCACTTT. It specifies CASSQGQMGPLHF.

This clonotype was found many times. CDR3 residues: CASSLRGPRNTIYF. The CDR3 nucleotides are TGTGCCAGCAGTTTAAGGGGGCCCCGGAACACCATATATTTT. The rearrangement uses TRBV12-3 or TRBV12-4 and TRBJ1-3; 7 bases align to TRBD1. The CDR3 sequence is 14 residues long. V shed 2 bases, J shed 7 bases, and the junction held 5 bases outside the gene matches.

The CDR3 DNA sequence: TGTGCCAGCAGCTGGACAGGGGACTACGAGCAGTACTTC. This gives the protein CASSWTGDYEQYF. The chain is built from TRBV5-6 and TRBJ2-7; 9 bases are shared with TRBD1. The CDR3 consists of 13 residues. With 3 bases clipped from V and 3 bases from J, the junction kept 1 base outside the gene matches. Germline V gives CDR1 SGHDT, CDR2 YYEEEE.

In its sample, this clonotype was seen many times. V gene TRBV12-5 combines with J gene TRBJ2-5; D not resolved. CDR3 length equals 15 residues. Germline V CDR1 and CDR2: LGHNT, FRNRAP. V was pared by 0 bases and J by 7 bases, with 15 bases between. In nucleotides, the CDR3 is TGTGCTAGTGGTTTGGTAGGTTCACGTCCGGGGACCCAGTACTTC. Its translation: CASGLVGSRPGTQYF.

This clonotype occurred a few times. The J gene is TRBJ2-5, the V gene TRBV12-3 or TRBV12-4, with D possibly being TRBD1 (5 bases). The CDR3 is made up of 14 amino acids. V was shortened by 4 bases and J by 4 bases, with 13 bases between the two germline ends. CDR3 in amino acids: CASSSIDSRETQYF. For the CDR3, the DNA is TGTGCCAGCAGTTCAATCGACAGTAGAGAGACCCAGTACTTC.

This clonotype was counted ten times or more. The rearrangement joins TRBV12-3 or TRBV12-4 to TRBJ2-7; D is perhaps TRBD1 (5 bases). The germline V and J ends were trimmed by 6 bases and 5 bases, with 17 bases remaining between them. There are 14 residues in the CDR3. The DNA for the CDR3 is TGTGCCAGCAGGGCTGCAGGGAATAGAGACGAGCAGTACTTC. As protein: CASRAAGNRDEQYF.

This clonotype was detected only a few times. The chain is built from TRBV15 and TRBJ2-3; a possible D gene is TRBD2 (6 bases). Deletions cut 1 base from V and 6 bases from J, with 11 bases between. There are 14 residues in the CDR3. Germline CDR1 is LNHNV and CDR2 is YYDKDF (reference sequence). The CDR3 spells CATSRGWEDDTQYF. The CDR3 nucleotides read TGTGCCACCAGCAGAGGGTGGGAGGACGATACGCAGTATTTT.